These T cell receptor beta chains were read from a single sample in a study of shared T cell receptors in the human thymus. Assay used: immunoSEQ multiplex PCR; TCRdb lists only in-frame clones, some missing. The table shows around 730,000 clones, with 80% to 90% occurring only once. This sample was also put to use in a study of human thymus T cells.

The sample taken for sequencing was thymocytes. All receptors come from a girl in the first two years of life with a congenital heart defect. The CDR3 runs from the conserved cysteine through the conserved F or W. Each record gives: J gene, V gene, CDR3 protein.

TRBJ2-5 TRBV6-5 CASTRGPLQETQYF
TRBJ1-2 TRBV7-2 CASSLVQGGYGYTF
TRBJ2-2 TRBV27 CASSLWHTGELFF
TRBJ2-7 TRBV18 CASSPGTGGDYEQYF
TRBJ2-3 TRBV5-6 CASSALRGTWGADTQYF
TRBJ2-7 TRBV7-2 CASSSSPGHSSYEQYF
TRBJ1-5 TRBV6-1 CASSGGREGRQPQHF
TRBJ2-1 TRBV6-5 CASSWAGTVYNEQFF
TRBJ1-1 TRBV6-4 CASSDSTPRIEAFF
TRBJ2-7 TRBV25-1 CASSEYTGDGSTEQYF
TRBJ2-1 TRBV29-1 CSVDEQTASYNEQFF
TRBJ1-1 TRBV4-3 CASSQETPRTGNTEAFF
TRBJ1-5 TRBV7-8 CASSLYGDGYSNQPQHF
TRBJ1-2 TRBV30 CAWSASRAGQDLYGYTF
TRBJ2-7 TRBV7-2 CASSLRDEQYF
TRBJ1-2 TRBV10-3 CAISASPSRSVDPDREYGYTF
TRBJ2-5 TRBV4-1 CASSTRETQYF
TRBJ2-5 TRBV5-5 CASSFGGLTEKETQYF
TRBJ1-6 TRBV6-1 CASSEGPSERRSYNSPLHF
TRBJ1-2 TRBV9 CASGSVDYGYTF
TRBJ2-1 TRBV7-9 CASSLVGLAGGRGNEQFF
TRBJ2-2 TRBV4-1 CASSQGTGAGNTGELFF
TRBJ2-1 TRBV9 CASSQWGGLAGGHRSSYNEQFF
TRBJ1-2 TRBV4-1 CASSQAVIREEGYTF
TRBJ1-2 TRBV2 CASEDRGSDYGYTF
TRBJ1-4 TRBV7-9 CASSLALLRNEKLFF
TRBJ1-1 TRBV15 CATSRDGDTEAFF
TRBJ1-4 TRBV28 CASTTRGTNEKLFF
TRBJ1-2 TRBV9 CASSVGSGQYGYTF
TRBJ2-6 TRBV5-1 CASSSHRTGSGANVLTF
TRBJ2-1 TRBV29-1 CSVGPPGQGAESYNEQFF
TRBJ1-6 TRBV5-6 CASSGTVNSPLHF
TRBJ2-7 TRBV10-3 CAISVVSGGREQYF
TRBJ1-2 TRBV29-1 CSVEIRGYGYTF
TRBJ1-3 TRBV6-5 CASSSQVRNTIYF
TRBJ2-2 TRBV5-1 CASQQGTTNTGELFF
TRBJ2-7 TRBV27 CASSNVRGQGPHEQYF
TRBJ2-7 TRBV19 CASSGAGGYYEQYF
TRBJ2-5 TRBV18 CAIPRLAGKQETQYF
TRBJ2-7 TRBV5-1 CASSSQRSLWGMAYEQYF
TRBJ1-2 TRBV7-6 CASFNPGQGYGYTF
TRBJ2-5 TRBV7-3 CASSSPGLADGQETQYF
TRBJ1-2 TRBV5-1 CASSLITGTKVYGYTF
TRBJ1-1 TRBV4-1 CASSQDRRKGVNTEAFF
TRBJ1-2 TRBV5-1 CASRESGQSEGYTF
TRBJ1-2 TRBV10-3 CAISESTPGQNYGYTF
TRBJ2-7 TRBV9 CASSVEAGGTYEQYF
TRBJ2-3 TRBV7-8 CASSPTGGPDTQYF
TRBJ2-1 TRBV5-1 CASRTGQGLPAKYNEQFF
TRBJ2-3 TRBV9 CASSVEDMGGGDTQYF
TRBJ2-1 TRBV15 CATSRANRKVDEQFF
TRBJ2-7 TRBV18 CASSPTQGSGINEQYF
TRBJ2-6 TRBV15 CATSLRAGANVLTF
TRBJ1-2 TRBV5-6 CASSRRLRGYGYTF
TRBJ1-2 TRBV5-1 CASRGLTDYTF
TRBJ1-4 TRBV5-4 CASSSAAGGTTATNEKLFF
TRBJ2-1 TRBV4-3 CASSQRATGTGYNEQFF